This T cell receptor (beta chain) was observed in a study of somatic mutations in cytotoxic T cells in rheumatoid arthritis. CDR3 size: 14 residues. Trimming left V 7 bases short and J 1 base short, with 13 bases between. The germline V gene has CDR1 LNHDA and CDR2 SQIVND (reference sequence). The repertoire was sequenced with immunoSEQ multiplex PCR; TCRdb's copy has only in-frame clones and lacks some. Of over 15,000 clones in the sample, roughly 80% were seen once. This clone was counted only a few times. Its antigen is undetermined. Findings and caveats of the study: The authors did not adjust the slight TRBV07 underrepresentation in rheumatoid arthritis patients for multiple comparisons.

The chain recombines TRBV19 with TRBJ1-1; D remains unclear. This clonotype was sampled from an adult with rheumatoid arthritis. Sequencing was done on a sample of CD8+ T cells sorted from blood. The DNA for the CDR3 is TGTGCCAGTACCCTTGGGCATAGGAACACTGAAGCTTTCTTT. Its protein product is CASTLGHRNTEAFF. Variable domain in full (rest from reference TRBV19 and TRBJ1-1): DGGITQSPKYLFRKEGQNVTLSCEQNLNHDAMYWYRQDPGQGLRLIYYSQIVNDFQKGDIAEGYSVSREKKESFPLTVTSAQKNPTAFYLCASTLGHRNTEAFFGQGTRLTVV.